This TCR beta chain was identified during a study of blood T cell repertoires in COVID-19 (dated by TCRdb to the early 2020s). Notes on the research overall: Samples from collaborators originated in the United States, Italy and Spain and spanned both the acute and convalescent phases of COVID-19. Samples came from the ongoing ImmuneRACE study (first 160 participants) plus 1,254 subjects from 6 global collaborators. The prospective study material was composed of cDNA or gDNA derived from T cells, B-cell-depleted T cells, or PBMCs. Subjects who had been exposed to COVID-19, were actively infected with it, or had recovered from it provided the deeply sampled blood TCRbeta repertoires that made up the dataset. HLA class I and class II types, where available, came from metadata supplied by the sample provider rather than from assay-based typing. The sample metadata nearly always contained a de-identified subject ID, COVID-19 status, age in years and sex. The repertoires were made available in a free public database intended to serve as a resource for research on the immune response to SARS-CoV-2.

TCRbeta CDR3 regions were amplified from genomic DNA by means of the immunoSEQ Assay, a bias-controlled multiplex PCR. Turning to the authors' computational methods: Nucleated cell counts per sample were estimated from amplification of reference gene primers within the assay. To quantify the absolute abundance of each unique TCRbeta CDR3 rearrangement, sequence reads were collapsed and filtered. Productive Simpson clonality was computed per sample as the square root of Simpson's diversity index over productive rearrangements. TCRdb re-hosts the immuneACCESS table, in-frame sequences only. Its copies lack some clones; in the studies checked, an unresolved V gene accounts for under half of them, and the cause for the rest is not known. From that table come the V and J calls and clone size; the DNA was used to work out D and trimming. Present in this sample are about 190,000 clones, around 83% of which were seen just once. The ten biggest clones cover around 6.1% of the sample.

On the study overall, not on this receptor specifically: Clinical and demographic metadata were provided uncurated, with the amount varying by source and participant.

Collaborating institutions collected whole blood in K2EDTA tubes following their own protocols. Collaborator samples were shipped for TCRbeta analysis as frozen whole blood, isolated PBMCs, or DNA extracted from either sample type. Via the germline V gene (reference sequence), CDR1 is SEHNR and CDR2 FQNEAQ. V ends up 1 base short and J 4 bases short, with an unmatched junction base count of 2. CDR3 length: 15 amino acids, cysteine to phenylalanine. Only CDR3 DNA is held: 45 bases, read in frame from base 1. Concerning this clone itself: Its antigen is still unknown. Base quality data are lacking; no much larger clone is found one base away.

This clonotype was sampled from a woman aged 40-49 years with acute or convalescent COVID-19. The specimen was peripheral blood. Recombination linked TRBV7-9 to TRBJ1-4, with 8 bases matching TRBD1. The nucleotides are TGTGCCAGCAGCTTAGGACAGGGGTTTAATGAAAAACTGTTTTTT. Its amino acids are CASSLGQGFNEKLFF.